Listed here are 2 T cell receptor beta chains from one sample, sequenced in a study of cytomegalovirus exposure and HLA in healthy donors. The PCR used 60 Vbeta and 13 Jbeta primers. Only in-frame clones appear in the TCRdb table, and some are missing; sequencing was by immunoSEQ multiplex PCR. The top ten hold 9.5% to 15% of the sample, which has 100,000 to 150,000 clones, around 77% seen once. What was sequenced was PBMCs. These receptors were taken from a woman between 40 and 55 years old in good health and CMV-seropositive.

The chain carries TRBV18 and TRBJ1-1; D uncertain. This CDR3 is 14 amino acids long. V was trimmed by 3 bases and J by 7 bases, leaving 15 bases between them. Germline loops: CDR1 KGHSH, CDR2 LQKENI. The CDR3 DNA reads TGTGCCAGCTCACCGGGTCTCATGCGGGGTGAAGCTTTCTTT. Translating gives CASSPGLMRGEAFF.

This clone was counted between two and nine times. This rearrangement joins TRBV7-3 to TRBJ2-2; D is possibly TRBD1 (5 bases). The CDR3 runs to 19 residues. The V end was cut by 5 bases, the J end by 2 bases, with 24 bases between. Per the germline V gene, CDR1 is SGHTA and CDR2 is FQGTGA. CDR3 bases: TGTGCCAGCAGCCCCAAAACCATACTGGGGCCAGCTAACACCGGGGAGCTGTTTTTT. Its protein product is CASSPKTILGPANTGELFF.